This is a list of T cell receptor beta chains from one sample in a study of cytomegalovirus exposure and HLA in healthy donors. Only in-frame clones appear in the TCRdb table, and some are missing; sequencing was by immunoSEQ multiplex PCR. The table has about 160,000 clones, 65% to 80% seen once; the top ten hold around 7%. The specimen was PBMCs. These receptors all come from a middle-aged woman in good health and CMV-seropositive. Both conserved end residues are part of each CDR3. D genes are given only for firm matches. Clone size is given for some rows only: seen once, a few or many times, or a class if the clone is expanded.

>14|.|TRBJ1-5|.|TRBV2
TGTGCCAGCAGAAGGGGCAGATCAAATCAGCCCCAGCATTTT
CASRRGRSNQPQHF
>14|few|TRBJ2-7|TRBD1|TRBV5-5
TGTGCCAGCAGTGGGGGACAGGGTGCCTACGAGCAGTACTTC
CASSGGQGAYEQYF
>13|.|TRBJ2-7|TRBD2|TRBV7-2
TGTGCCAGCAGCTACCCTAGCGGCTACGAGCAGTACTTC
CASSYPSGYEQYF
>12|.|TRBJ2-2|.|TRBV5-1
TGCGCCAGCAGTACGAACACCGGGGAGCTGTTTTTT
CASSTNTGELFF
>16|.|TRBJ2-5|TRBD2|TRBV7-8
TGTGCCAGCACCCCGAGGTGGGGGGGGGTCCAAGAGACCCAGTACTTC
CASTPRWGGVQETQYF
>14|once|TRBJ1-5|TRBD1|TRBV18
TGTGCCAGCTCAGCCCAGGGGGCGGATCAGCCCCAGCATTTT
CASSAQGADQPQHF
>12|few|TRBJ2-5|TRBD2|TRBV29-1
TGCAGCTCCATCGGGGGGCAAGAGACCCAGTACTTC
CSSIGGQETQYF
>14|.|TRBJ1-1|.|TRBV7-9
TGTGCCAGCAGCCGGGACACAGTGAACACTGAAGCTTTCTTT
CASSRDTVNTEAFF
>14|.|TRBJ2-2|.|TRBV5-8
TGTGCCAGCAGCCCCGACACGATCTCCGGGGAGCTGTTTTTT
CASSPDTISGELFF
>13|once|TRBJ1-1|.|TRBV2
TGTGCCAGCAGCCTCGTACCCCAGGGCGAAGCTTTCTTT
CASSLVPQGEAFF
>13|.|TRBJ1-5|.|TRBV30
TGTGCCTGGGAGGGAGATAGCAATCAGCCCCAGCATTTT
CAWEGDSNQPQHF
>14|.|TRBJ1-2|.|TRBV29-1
TGCAGCGTCCGACAGGATAATGCTAACTATGGCTACACCTTC
CSVRQDNANYGYTF
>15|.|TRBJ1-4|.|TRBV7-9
TGTGCCAGCAGCTTAGTGGGGACTAGTAATGAAAAACTGTTTTTT
CASSLVGTSNEKLFF
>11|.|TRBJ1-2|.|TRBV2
TGTGCCAGCAGTGGGGGGCGTGGCTACACCTTC
CASSGGRGYTF
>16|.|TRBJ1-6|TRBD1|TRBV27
TGTGCCAGCAGTCCCCACGCCGGGACAGGGTATTCACCCCTCCACTTT
CASSPHAGTGYSPLHF
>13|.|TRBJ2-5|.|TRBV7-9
TGTGCCAGCAGCCCCAGGGGGGCAGAGACCCAGTACTTC
CASSPRGAETQYF
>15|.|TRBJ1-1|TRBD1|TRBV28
TGTGCCAGCAGTTCCCCGAGGGGGCGACGATCTGAAGCTTTCTTT
CASSSPRGRRSEAFF
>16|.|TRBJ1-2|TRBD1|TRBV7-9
TGTGCCAGCAGCTGGATCGACCGGGACAGCGACTATGGCTACACCTTC
CASSWIDRDSDYGYTF
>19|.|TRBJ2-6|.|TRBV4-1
TGCGCCAGCAGCCAAGGAGACATGACGCTGCTCTCTGGGGCCAACGTCCTGACTTTC
CASSQGDMTLLSGANVLTF
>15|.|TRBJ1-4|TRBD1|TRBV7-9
TGTGCCAGCAGCTTAGATGGGACAGGGACTGAAAAACTGTTTTTT
CASSLDGTGTEKLFF
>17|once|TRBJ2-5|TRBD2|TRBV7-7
TGTGCCAGCAGCTTACGACTAGCGGGAGCTAACCAAGAGACCCAGTACTTC
CASSLRLAGANQETQYF
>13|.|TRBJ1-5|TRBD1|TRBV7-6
TGTGCCAGCAGTCCCCGGGAACGGGGACAGCAGCATTTT
CASSPRERGQQHF
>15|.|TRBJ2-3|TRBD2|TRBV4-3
TGCGCCAGCAGCCATGGGACTAGCGGGGGTGCTACGCAGTATTTT
CASSHGTSGGATQYF
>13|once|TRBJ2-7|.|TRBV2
TGTGCCAGCGGCCTCAAGACTAGTGGGGAGCAGTACTTC
CASGLKTSGEQYF
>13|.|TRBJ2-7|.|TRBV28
TGTGCCAGCAGTTTAGCCGGGACCTACGAGCAGTACTTC
CASSLAGTYEQYF
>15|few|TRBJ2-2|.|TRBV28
TGTGCCAGCAGTACCAGCCTCTGGGGCCCCGGGGAGCTGTTTTTT
CASSTSLWGPGELFF
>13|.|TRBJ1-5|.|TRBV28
TGTGCCAGCAGTCTTCCGGGGAGCCAGCCCCAGCATTTT
CASSLPGSQPQHF
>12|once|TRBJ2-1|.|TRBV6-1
TGTGCCAGCAGACCGAGTAGTAATGAGCAGTTCTTC
CASRPSSNEQFF
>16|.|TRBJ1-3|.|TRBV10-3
TGTGCCATCAGTGAACCTAGCTCACCCTCTGGAAACACCATATATTTT
CAISEPSSPSGNTIYF
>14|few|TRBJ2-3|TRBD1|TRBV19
TGTGCCAGTAGCCCACAGGGGGTGGTAGATACGCAGTATTTT
CASSPQGVVDTQYF
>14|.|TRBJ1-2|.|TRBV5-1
TGCGCCAGCAGCTTGGGTTTGTTATCCTATGGCTACACCTTC
CASSLGLLSYGYTF
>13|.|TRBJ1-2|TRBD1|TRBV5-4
TGTGCCAGCAGCATAACAGGGGTCTATGGCTACACCTTC
CASSITGVYGYTF
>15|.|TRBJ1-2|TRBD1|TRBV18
TGTGCCAGCTCAGCAGACAGGGAAATCAACTATGGCTACACCTTC
CASSADREINYGYTF
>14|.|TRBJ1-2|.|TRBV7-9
TGTGCCAGCAGCCCGGCGGGAGGCAACTATGGCTACACCTTC
CASSPAGGNYGYTF
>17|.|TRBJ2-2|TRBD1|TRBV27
TGTGCCAGCAGTTTAATTCGGACAGGGCATTATGACGGGGAGCTGTTTTTT
CASSLIRTGHYDGELFF
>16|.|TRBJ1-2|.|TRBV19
TGTGCCAGTAGTATATATAGTCCGCGGAGTAACTATGGCTACACCTTC
CASSIYSPRSNYGYTF
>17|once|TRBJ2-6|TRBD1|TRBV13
TGTGCCAGCAGTTGGGACAGGACAACACCTGGGGCCAACGTCCTGACTTTC
CASSWDRTTPGANVLTF
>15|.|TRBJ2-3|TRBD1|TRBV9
TGTGCCAGCAGCGCGACGGGACAGGAGTGGGATACGCAGTATTTT
CASSATGQEWDTQYF
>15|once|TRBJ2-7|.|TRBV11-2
TGTGCCAGCAGCTTAGGGCCCAACCCCTCCTACGAGCGGTACTTC
CASSLGPNPSYERYF
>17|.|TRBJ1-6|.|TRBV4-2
TGTGCCAGCAGCTCCACGTCAGCCGGAGGTTATAATTCACCCCTCCACTTT
CASSSTSAGGYNSPLHF
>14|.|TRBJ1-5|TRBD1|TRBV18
TGTGCCAGCTCCCAGGACAGGGGAAATCAGCCCCAGCATTTT
CASSQDRGNQPQHF
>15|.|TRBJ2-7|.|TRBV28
TGTGCCAGCAGTTACTATCGACGTACCTCCTACGAGCAGTACTTC
CASSYYRRTSYEQYF
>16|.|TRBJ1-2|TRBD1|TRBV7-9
TGTGCCAGCAGCTTAGAGTCGGGACAGGGGGACTATGGCTACACCTTC
CASSLESGQGDYGYTF
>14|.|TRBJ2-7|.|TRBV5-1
TGCGCCAGCAGCTACACAGGGTTACCCTACGAGCAGTACTTC
CASSYTGLPYEQYF
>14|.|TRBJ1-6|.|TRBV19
TGTGCCAGTAGTATATCAGGGGCGGATTCACCCCTCCACTTT
CASSISGADSPLHF
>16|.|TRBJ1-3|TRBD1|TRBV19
TGTGCCAGTAGTGTGGGGACAGTCCGCTCTGGAAACACCATATATTTT
CASSVGTVRSGNTIYF
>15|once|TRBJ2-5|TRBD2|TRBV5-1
TGCGCCAGCGCGTCCGGGGGGGGGTACCAAGAGACCCAGTACTTC
CASASGGGYQETQYF
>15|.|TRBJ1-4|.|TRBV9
TGTGCCAGCAGCGAACAGGGCGCAACTAATGAAAAACTGTTTTTT
CASSEQGATNEKLFF
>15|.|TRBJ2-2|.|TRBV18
TGTGCCAGCTCACCCTGGACAGACTACACCGGGGAGCTGTTTTTT
CASSPWTDYTGELFF
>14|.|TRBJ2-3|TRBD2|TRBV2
TGTGCCAGCTCCCGTCTAGGGGAGGGAGATACGCAGTATTTT
CASSRLGEGDTQYF
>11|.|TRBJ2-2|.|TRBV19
TGTGCCAGCACAGGGCGCGTGGAGCTGTTTTTT
CASTGRVELFF
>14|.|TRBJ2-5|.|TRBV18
TGTGCCAGCTCTCCGGAGGGGTCATATGGGACCCAGTACTTC
CASSPEGSYGTQYF
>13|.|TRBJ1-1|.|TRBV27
TGTGCCAGCAGTTTAATCCGGAACACTGAAGCTTTCTTT
CASSLIRNTEAFF
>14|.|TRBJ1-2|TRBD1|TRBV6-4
TGTGCCAGCAGTGCCTCGGGACAGGGATATGGCTACACCTTC
CASSASGQGYGYTF
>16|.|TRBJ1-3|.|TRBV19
TGTGCCAGTAGCACCACCCTGGACTTCTCTGGAAACACCATATATTTT
CASSTTLDFSGNTIYF